These T cell receptor beta chains were read from a single sample in a study of siplizumab effects on memory and regulatory T cells. Method: immunoSEQ multiplex PCR; TCRdb's copy keeps in-frame clones and lacks some. The sample has some 100,000 clones, 85% to 95% seen once. Specimen: Tregs sorted from blood. All receptors derive from a human donor in good health. Each CDR3 is given with its conserved first and last residue. Each record gives: CDR3 DNA, CDR3 protein, J gene, D gene, V gene, clone size. D genes are given only for firm matches. Rows give clone size only sometimes, using once, few, many, or a class for an expanded clone.

TGTGCCAGCTCCACAGGTTATGAGGCTGGCTACACCTTC CASSTGYEAGYTF TRBJ1-2 . TRBV18 .
TGCGCCAGCAGTCGGGACCGCATGGGCCCCCAAGAGACCCAGTACTTC CASSRDRMGPQETQYF TRBJ2-5 . TRBV10-1 .
TGCGCCAGCAGCTTGGGACAGGTAAAGGAGGGGAGGTACCACTACGAGCAGTACTTC CASSLGQVKEGRYHYEQYF TRBJ2-7 . TRBV5-1 .
TGTGCCAGCAGCTTAGGTGGCGGGGCTTACAATGAGCAGTTCTTC CASSLGGGAYNEQFF TRBJ2-1 . TRBV7-6 .
TGTGCCAGCAGCCCTGGGGGGATCGCCGCCAGCTCCTACAATGAGCAGTTCTTC CASSPGGIAASSYNEQFF TRBJ2-1 . TRBV11-1 .
TGCGCCAGCAGTGAGGATCTAGCGGGAAGAACCTACGAGCAGTACTTC CASSEDLAGRTYEQYF TRBJ2-7 TRBD2 TRBV10-1 once
TGTGCCAGCAGTGATACCCAAAGTACAGGGGTCTATGGCTACACCTTC CASSDTQSTGVYGYTF TRBJ1-2 TRBD1 TRBV6-1 .
TGTGCCAGCAGTCCTGGGACAGGCGTCACGCACGAGCAGTACTTC CASSPGTGVTHEQYF TRBJ2-7 TRBD1 TRBV2 once
TGCGCCAGCAGCCAAGATCCACAGGGAAGGGGTGGCTACACCTTC CASSQDPQGRGGYTF TRBJ1-2 . TRBV4-1 .
TGTGCCAGCTCAGCATCGTCGGCAGGCGACGAGCAGTACTTC CASSASSAGDEQYF TRBJ2-7 . TRBV18 .
TGTGCCAGCAGTCCGGCAGGGGTGGGCACTGAAGCTTTCTTT CASSPAGVGTEAFF TRBJ1-1 . TRBV28 .
TGTGCCAGTACTATCACCGGGGCCTGGAATGAGCAGTTCTTC CASTITGAWNEQFF TRBJ2-1 . TRBV19 once
TGCGCCAGCAGGTCGAGTCTCGGGGGCATAACTTCTGGGGCCAACGTCCTGACTTTC CASRSSLGGITSGANVLTF TRBJ2-6 . TRBV5-1 .
TGTGCCAGCACCAGACGGGACCACCTCCCAAGTAAAGGGAGAACCCAGTACTTC CASTRRDHLPSKGRTQYF TRBJ2-5 . TRBV11-2 .
TGTGCCACCAGTTTGGGGTCGGTTGTCGGAGATACGCAGTATTTT CATSLGSVVGDTQYF TRBJ2-3 . TRBV7-3 .
TGTGCCAGTTTGGGGACGGACTATGGCTACACCTTC CASLGTDYGYTF TRBJ1-2 . TRBV19 .
TGTGCCAGCAGCTTGGGAGATCGGAGCAATCAGCCCCAGCATTTT CASSLGDRSNQPQHF TRBJ1-5 . TRBV5-6 few
TGTGCCAGCAGCTTGGTGTACAGGGGGAGCTCCGAAGCTTTCTTT CASSLVYRGSSEAFF TRBJ1-1 TRBD1 TRBV5-6 .
TGTGCCAGCAGCAGAGGGAGTCTGAACACTGAAGCTTTCTTT CASSRGSLNTEAFF TRBJ1-1 . TRBV5-4 .
TGTGCCAGCAGTTTAACTCGGGAATCTTGGAAGTACTTC CASSLTRESWKYF TRBJ2-7 . TRBV27 .
TGTGCCAGCTCACTCATGGGGATCCCTTACGAGCAGTACTTC CASSLMGIPYEQYF TRBJ2-7 . TRBV18 .
TGTGCCAGCTCCCGGGATAGGGGGCGTTTGAACACTGAAGCTTTCTTT CASSRDRGRLNTEAFF TRBJ1-1 TRBD1 TRBV18 .
TGTGCCAGCATCGCACCCGGGACAGGCTCCTATGGCTACACCTTC CASIAPGTGSYGYTF TRBJ1-2 TRBD1 TRBV28 .
TGCGCCAGCAGCTTGGTCCGGGACAGGGGAGAAAAACTGTTTTTT CASSLVRDRGEKLFF TRBJ1-4 TRBD1 TRBV5-1 once
TGTGCCAGCAGCTTAGGAGAGACAGGGGCGCAAACTGAAGCTTTCTTT CASSLGETGAQTEAFF TRBJ1-1 TRBD1 TRBV7-2 .
TGTGCCAGCAGAATGGGACAGGGGAACTACGAGCAGTACTTC CASRMGQGNYEQYF TRBJ2-7 TRBD1 TRBV6-1 .
TGTGCCAGCAGACAGGGGGGCTCCTACAATGAGCAGTTCTTC CASRQGGSYNEQFF TRBJ2-1 TRBD1 TRBV4-2 once
TGCAGCGTCCGGGAGACGGGGGAGACCCAGTACTTC CSVRETGETQYF TRBJ2-5 . TRBV29-1 once
TGTGCCAGCAGTGACAGCCTCCGGAGCTACACCTTC CASSDSLRSYTF TRBJ1-2 . TRBV6-5 .
TGTGCCAGCAGCTTAAGAGGATCTAACTATGGCTACACCTTC CASSLRGSNYGYTF TRBJ1-2 . TRBV7-8 .
TGTGCCAGCAGGGGGGGTTTGGATACGCAGTATTTT CASRGGLDTQYF TRBJ2-3 . TRBV6-6 .
TGTGCCAGCAGCCAAGCCGGGGACAGGGGGAAAAAACTGTTTTTT CASSQAGDRGKKLFF TRBJ1-4 TRBD1 TRBV6-6 .
TGTGCCAGCGGGACCGGGCCCAACACCGGGGAGCTGTTTTTT CASGTGPNTGELFF TRBJ2-2 . TRBV27 .
TGCGCCAGCAGCCACCCTCGGGAGGGCGCTAGGGAGACCCAGTACTTC CASSHPREGARETQYF TRBJ2-5 TRBD2 TRBV5-1 few
TGTGCCAGCAGCCATGGACAGGGCCTCAGGGCCAACGTCCTGACTTTC CASSHGQGLRANVLTF TRBJ2-6 TRBD1 TRBV5-6 .
TGTGCCAGCTCACCAGGGCAGGGGAATCAGCCCCAGCATTTT CASSPGQGNQPQHF TRBJ1-5 . TRBV18 .
TGTGCCAGCAGTTGGACTAGCCCGGCGAGCCCCACGGGTGAGCAGTTCTTC CASSWTSPASPTGEQFF TRBJ2-1 TRBD2 TRBV27 .
TGTGCCAGCTCACCAAGGGAGAGCTACGAGCAGTACTTC CASSPRESYEQYF TRBJ2-7 . TRBV18 .
TGCGCCAGCAGATCGACAGGGCCAGGAAGGTACTATGGCTACACCTTC CASRSTGPGRYYGYTF TRBJ1-2 TRBD1 TRBV5-1 .
TGCGCCAGCAGCTTGGTTGTCGGGACAGGTACCTACGAGCAGTACTTC CASSLVVGTGTYEQYF TRBJ2-7 TRBD1 TRBV5-1 .
TGTGCCAGCAGTGACCGGACTAGCGGGAGACGGGGCACAGATACGCAGTATTTT CASSDRTSGRRGTDTQYF TRBJ2-3 TRBD2 TRBV6-4 .
TGTGCCAGCAGTTGGACTAGCTTTTCAGATACGCAGTATTTT CASSWTSFSDTQYF TRBJ2-3 TRBD2 TRBV27 .
TGTGCCAGCAGTTTTCCTGGGACCAATGAAGCTTTCTTT CASSFPGTNEAFF TRBJ1-1 . TRBV28 .
TGTGCCAGCAGCCAAGAGAGGGGGTCCGCTGGATATAATGAGCAGTTCTTC CASSQERGSAGYNEQFF TRBJ2-1 . TRBV14 .
TGCAGCGTGGGGACTAGCGGGAGTGTGGTCAATGAGCAGTTCTTC CSVGTSGSVVNEQFF TRBJ2-1 TRBD2 TRBV29-1 .
TGTGCCAGCGCCTGGGCGGGTAGTAACCAAGAGACCCAGTACTTC CASAWAGSNQETQYF TRBJ2-5 . TRBV28 .
TGTGCCAGCAGTTTCGGCGGGAGGGGCTCTACGCAGTATTTT CASSFGGRGSTQYF TRBJ2-3 TRBD2 TRBV27 .
TGCAGCGTTCGTACTAGCGATGAGCAGTTCTTC CSVRTSDEQFF TRBJ2-1 TRBD2 TRBV29-1 .
TGTGCCAGCAGGTACCGGGGAAACATTAGATCCCACGAGCAGTACTTC CASRYRGNIRSHEQYF TRBJ2-7 . TRBV28 few
TGTGCCAGCAGCCCGTTGACTCTGAACACTGAAGCTTTCTTT CASSPLTLNTEAFF TRBJ1-1 . TRBV7-8 .
TGCGCCAGCAGCTTGTTCGTGGTCGGTGAGCAGTTCTTC CASSLFVVGEQFF TRBJ2-1 . TRBV5-1 few
TGTGCCAGTAGTATTAAGAGGGGCCCCTCTGGGGCCAACGTCCTGACTTTC CASSIKRGPSGANVLTF TRBJ2-6 . TRBV19 .
TGTGCCAGTAGTGGCGCGGGGAGCTCCTACAATGAGCAGTTCTTC CASSGAGSSYNEQFF TRBJ2-1 . TRBV19 once
TGTGCCAGTAGTATAGGGGGGACGCAGGGGACCCAGCATTTT CASSIGGTQGTQHF TRBJ1-5 . TRBV19 once
TGCAGTGCTCCTAGGGCCTCAGGGCAGTACTTC CSAPRASGQYF TRBJ2-7 . TRBV20-1 .
TGTGCCAGTACCGGGACAGCGAACACCGGGGAGCTGTTTTTT CASTGTANTGELFF TRBJ2-2 TRBD1 TRBV27 once
TGTGCCAGCAGCTTACAGACAGGGGGATCTGGGGCCAACGTCCTGACTTTC CASSLQTGGSGANVLTF TRBJ2-6 TRBD1 TRBV11-3 .
TGTGCCAGCCGAGCCCCCGATGAGCAGTTCTTC CASRAPDEQFF TRBJ2-1 . TRBV28 .
TGCGCCAGCAGCCCCGGGGTAAATAGCAATCAGCCCCAGCATTTT CASSPGVNSNQPQHF TRBJ1-5 . TRBV5-1 .